The clone carrying this TCR beta chain was seen a single time. Its matching antigen is unknown. The data derive from a study of shared clonotypes between healthy human individuals. Study results and caveats: The rarefaction results pointed to incomplete sorted-subset sequencing despite large depth. The sampled material consisted only of blood, and tissue repertoires are likely to differ.

The V and J ends lost 1 base and 5 bases respectively, with 12 bases between them. Per the germline V gene, CDR1 is MGHRA and CDR2 is YSYEKL. The CDR3 has 15 residues. The naive CD8 fraction comprised CD45RO-negative cells positively selected for CCR7 and excluded terminally differentiated effector memory CD45RA+ cells. All donors were Caucasian adults living in Nashville, Tennessee. TCRdb keeps only in-frame clones here, not all; method: immunoSEQ multiplex PCR. This table has 600,000 or so clones, about 95% appearing once. This receptor was obtained from a woman in her twenties or thirties in good health. The specimen sequenced was naive CD8+ T cells sorted from blood. This rearrangement joins TRBV4-1 to TRBJ2-1; perhaps TRBD2 as D (5 bases). The CDR3 DNA sequence: TGCGCCAGCAGCCAAGGTCGGACTGGGAACAATGAGCAGTTCTTC. Translating gives CASSQGRTGNNEQFF.